Listed here are 28 T cell receptor beta chains from one sample, sequenced in a study of shared clonotypes between healthy human individuals. Profiled with immunoSEQ multiplex PCR; TCRdb holds only in-frame clones, not every one. The profile covers hundreds of thousands of clones, with roughly 95% appearing a single time and about 0.11% taken by the ten largest. CD45RO negativity and positive selection for CCR7 defined naive CD8 cells, a population that excluded terminally differentiated effector memory CD45RA+ cells. The sequencing input was naive CD8+ T cells sorted from blood. The receptors were gathered from a woman between 25 and 40 years old in good health.

The chain carries TRBV11-2 and TRBJ1-3; 10 bases align to TRBD1. Trimming at V came to 4 bases and at J to 8 bases, leaving 2 bases not matched to a gene. The CDR3 loop spans 13 amino acids. Germline-derived CDR1 and CDR2 are SGHAT and FQNNGV. CDR3 sequence: CASSWDRGHTIYF. DNA of the CDR3: TGTGCCAGCAGCTGGGACAGGGGTCACACCATATATTTT.

The chain joins TRBV4-1 to TRBJ2-5; 8 bases align to TRBD2. The germline V gene has CDR1 MGHRA and CDR2 YSYEKL. The CDR3 runs to 16 residues. The V and J ends lost 1 base and 0 bases, in that order; junction bases with no gene match: 4. The CDR3 spells CASSQALAGHQETQYF. CDR3 sequence (DNA): TGCGCCAGCAGCCAAGCCCTAGCGGGCCACCAAGAGACCCAGTACTTC.

The rearrangement joins TRBV5-1 to TRBJ2-2; 12 bases are shared with TRBD2. The V gene's germline CDR1 is SGHRS and CDR2 YFSETQ. The length of the CDR3 is 18 residues. The J segment lost 4 bases and the V segment lost 3 bases, leaving 10 bases of the junction unmatched. CDR3 sequence: CASSCLAGGPGCTGELFF. The DNA of the CDR3 is TGCGCCAGCAGCTGTCTAGCGGGAGGGCCGGGTTGCACCGGGGAGCTGTTTTTT.

The gene calls are TRBV19 and TRBJ2-7, with D perhaps matching TRBD2 (6 bases). This CDR3 spans 14 amino acids. The V gene lost 3 bases and the J gene lost 6 bases, with 15 bases spanning the gap. CDR1 and CDR2 from the germline V gene are LNHDA and SQIVND (reference sequence). This CDR3 is CASSMGGADSEQYF. The CDR3, as DNA: TGTGCCAGTAGTATGGGCGGGGCAGATAGCGAGCAGTACTTC.

This clone occurred a few times. Other nucleotide sequences in the sample specify the same CDR3. The V and J genes are TRBV6-5 and TRBJ1-4, with 11 bases that match TRBD1. The CDR3 is 15 amino acids. V lost 6 bases, J lost 7 bases, and 7 bases stayed unmatched. Germline V gives CDR1 MNHEY, CDR2 SVGAGI. The CDR3 DNA reads TGTGCCAGCAGCCCTTGGACAGGGGGCAGTGAAAAACTGTTTTTT. Its translation is CASSPWTGGSEKLFF.

The chain joins TRBV27 to TRBJ2-5; D uncertain. The J call may not be correct, given that the DNA end is closer to TRBJ2-7. The CDR3 is 12 amino acids. CDR1 MNHEY and CDR2 SMNVEV come from the germline V gene (reference sequence). The CDR3 reads CASRPHSYEQYF. The CDR3 nucleotides read TGTGCCAGCAGACCTCACTCCTACGAGCAGTACTTC.

This chain connects TRBV27 to TRBJ2-3, with D possibly matching TRBD2 (5 bases). The CDR3 spans 16 residues. V gave up 3 bases and J gave up 0 bases, with 13 bases separating them. Germline CDR1 and CDR2: MNHEY and SMNVEV (reference sequence). The CDR3, as DNA: TGTGCCAGCAGTTTGGGCCCGGGGTCCAGCACAGATACGCAGTATTTT. Its protein product is CASSLGPGSSTDTQYF.

The chain has TRBV4-2 and TRBJ1-1; tentative D call: TRBD1 (6 bases). The CDR3 contains 14 residues. Deletions cut 2 bases from V and 3 bases from J, with 10 bases between. Germline lookup yields CDR1 LGHNA and CDR2 YNFKEQ. The CDR3 loop is CASSQRGADTEAFF. The CDR3, as DNA: TGTGCCAGCAGCCAAAGGGGGGCCGACACTGAAGCTTTCTTT.

A word on this clone: One end of the junction varies from germline; a read error may be responsible. This rearrangement joins TRBV13 to TRBJ2-3, with 10 positions matching TRBD2. From germline, CDR1 is PRHDT and CDR2 FYEKMQ (reference sequence). There are 14 residues in the CDR3. CDR3 in DNA: TGTGCCAGCAGCTTAGGCCTTGGACTAGCGGAACTTCCCTTT. This translates into CASSLGLGLAELPF. Drawing the rest from reference TRBV13 and TRBJ2-3, the complete variable domain is AAGVIQSPRHLIKEKRETATLKCYPIPRHDTVYWYQQGPGQDPQFLISFYEKMQSDKGSIPDRFSAQQFSDYHSELNMSSLELGDSALYFCASSLGLGLAELPFGPGTRLTVL.

This sequence joins TRBV23-1 and TRBJ1-5, with D possibly TRBD1 on 5 matching bases. TRBV23-1 is noted as an ORF with a role that remains uncertain. Trimming cost V 4 bases and J 1 base, with 14 bases left between them. CDR3 length: 16 amino acids. The DNA of the CDR3 is TGCGCCAGCAGTCGAGAAGGGGATGAAAGCAATCAGCCCCAGCATTTT. It is translated as CASSREGDESNQPQHF.

There are a few counts of this clone. At the DNA level, this CDR3 is encoded by other sequences in the same sample as well. V usage is TRBV27 and J usage is TRBJ2-7; D ambiguous. The germline V gene encodes CDR1 MNHEY and CDR2 SMNVEV (reference sequence). The CDR3 extends over 13 amino acids. Deletions cut 5 bases from V and 2 bases from J, with 10 bases between. The DNA for the CDR3 is TGTGCCAGCAGTCCGGGCCCCACCTACGAGCAGTACTTC. Encoded protein: CASSPGPTYEQYF.

The chain couples TRBV7-9 to TRBJ2-1; a weak D match, TRBD1 (5 bases). The germline CDR1 and CDR2 sequences are SEHNR and FQNEAQ (reference sequence). V was clipped by 5 bases and J by 7 bases, with 15 bases between them. The CDR3 covers 14 residues. The CDR3 region has the DNA TGTGCCAGCAGCGGTCGACTTGGGGCAAATGAGCAGTTCTTC. Residues: CASSGRLGANEQFF.

The chain combines TRBV6-1 with TRBJ2-1; the D is unclear. This CDR3 comprises 16 residues. Germline lookup yields CDR1 MNHNS and CDR2 SASEGT. V lost 1 base to trimming and J lost 2 bases, with 12 bases between them. The CDR3 coding sequence is TGTGCCAGCAGTGAAGTCTTATTATCCCCCTACAATGAGCAGTTCTTC. This gives the protein CASSEVLLSPYNEQFF.

This chain's CDR3 is CATKSPGLAVTGELFF. The CDR3 DNA sequence: TGTGCCACCAAAAGTCCGGGACTAGCGGTCACCGGGGAGCTGTTTTTT. V usage is TRBV19 and J usage is TRBJ2-2; the match to TRBD2 covers 11 bases. The CDR3 contains 16 residues. Per germline, CDR1 LNHDA and CDR2 SQIVND (reference sequence). Trimming cost V 10 bases and J 4 bases; bases outside gene matches: 11.

CDR3 nucleotides: TGTGCCAGTAGTGAGGACGGAACCTACGAGCAGTACTTC. It yields the protein CASSEDGTYEQYF. The V gene is TRBV19, the J gene TRBJ2-7; D is unclear. The CDR3 consists of 13 residues. CDR1 is LNHDA, CDR2 SQIVND, per germline (reference sequence). Trimming took 5 bases from V and 2 from J, leaving 10 bases between them.

CDR3 DNA: TGCGCCAGCAGTCTGACTAGCGGGGGTCAAAACATTCAGTACTTC. This gives the protein CASSLTSGGQNIQYF. V and J are TRBV4-1 and TRBJ2-4; 12 bases line up with TRBD2. The length of the CDR3 is 15 residues. Germline CDR1 is MGHRA and CDR2 is YSYEKL. The V and J ends lost 6 bases and 5 bases, in that order; junction bases with no gene match: 5.

This chain uses TRBV27 with TRBJ2-2, with 8 bases aligning to TRBD2. The germline V gene encodes CDR1 MNHEY and CDR2 SMNVEV (reference sequence). V lost 3 bases to trimming and J lost 7 bases; unmatched junction nucleotides: 4. The CDR3 has 14 residues. The CDR3 region is CASSFGTSNGELFF. The CDR3 DNA reads as TGTGCCAGCAGTTTCGGGACTAGTAACGGGGAGCTGTTTTTT.

The chain recombines TRBV13 with TRBJ2-2, with a tentative D call TRBD1 (5 bases). Trimming left V 5 bases short and J 2 bases short, with 12 bases between. There are 15 residues in the CDR3. Germline CDR1 is PRHDT and CDR2 is FYEKMQ (reference sequence). CDR3 loop: CASSPLGHNTGELFF. The DNA for the CDR3 is TGTGCCAGCAGCCCCCTCGGACACAACACCGGGGAGCTGTTTTTT.

The rearrangement uses TRBV10-3 and TRBJ1-5; tentative D call: TRBD1 (5 bases). CDR1 ENHRY and CDR2 SYGVKD come from the germline V gene. This CDR3 has 14 amino acids. V was cut by 7 bases and J by 4 bases, with 14 bases left in between. CDR3 bases: TGTGCCATCACTCCGCAGGGAGCGAATCAGCCCCAGCATTTT. This sequence encodes CAITPQGANQPQHF.

V usage is TRBV5-1 and J usage is TRBJ2-5, with TRBD2 identical over 14 bases. The end of the DNA is better explained by TRBJ2-7, so the J call may be wrong. The CDR3 spans 15 residues. Germline CDR1 is SGHRS and CDR2 is YFSETQ. CDR3 bases: TGCGCCAGCAGCCCAGGGACTAGCGGGAGAGGCGAGCAGTACTTC. Translating it yields CASSPGTSGRGEQYF.

The V and J genes are TRBV5-1 and TRBJ2-2; no clear D. The length of the CDR3 is 14 residues. CDR1 and CDR2 from the germline V gene are SGHRS and YFSETQ. V was cut by 0 bases and J by 4 bases, with 7 bases left in between. CDR3 residues: CASSLVGFTGELFF. The CDR3 DNA follows: TGCGCCAGCAGCTTGGTGGGATTCACCGGGGAGCTGTTTTTT. The complete variable domain, with remaining parts taken from reference TRBV5-1 and TRBJ2-2, reads KAGVTQTPRYLIKTRGQQVTLSCSPISGHRSVSWYQQTPGQGLQFLFEYFSETQRNKGNFPGRFSGRQFSNSRSEMNVSTLELGDSALYLCASSLVGFTGELFFGEGSRLTVL.

The chain uses TRBV19 and TRBJ2-2; D is unclear. The CDR3 runs 15 residues. The germline gives CDR1 LNHDA, CDR2 SQIVND (reference sequence). The V and J ends lost 6 bases and 1 base respectively, with 12 bases between them. DNA for the CDR3: TGTGCCAGTAGGACAAGGGAAGTGAACACCGGGGAGCTGTTTTTT. As protein: CASRTREVNTGELFF.

V is TRBV30 and J is TRBJ2-1, with D possibly matching TRBD2 (6 bases). Germline CDR1 reads GTSNPN; CDR2 reads SVGIG (reference sequence). Deletions cut 0 bases from V and 1 base from J, with 13 bases between. The CDR3 spans 16 residues. The CDR3 region has the DNA TGTGCCTGGAGTGTAGTGCGGGGAAGGTCCTACAATGAGCAGTTCTTC. This gives the protein CAWSVVRGRSYNEQFF.

As regards this clone: Additional DNA sequences in this sample encode the identical CDR3. This sequence joins TRBV27 and TRBJ2-3; TRBD1 might be the D (5 bases). Trimming removed 5 bases from V and 0 bases from J, with 6 bases in between. This CDR3 is 13 amino acids long. CDR1 is MNHEY and CDR2 is SMNVEV in the germline V gene (reference sequence). The CDR3 DNA sequence: TGTGCCAGCAGTCGACAGAGCACAGATACGCAGTATTTT. It is translated as CASSRQSTDTQYF.

The chain's CDR3 is CASLPLSGSQETQYF. The CDR3 DNA follows: TGTGCCAGCTTACCTCTTAGCGGGAGCCAAGAGACCCAGTACTTC. The chain couples TRBV28 to TRBJ2-5; 9 positions match TRBD2. V dropped 8 bases and J dropped 1; count of bases not matched to a gene: 8. The CDR3 loop spans 15 amino acids. Germline V CDR1 and CDR2: MDHEN, SYDVKM. The whole variable domain, filled in from reference TRBV28 and TRBJ2-5, reads DVKVTQSSRYLVKRTGEKVFLECVQDMDHENMFWYRQDPGLGLRLIYFSYDVKMKEKGDIPEGYSVSREKKERFSLILESASTNQTSMYLCASLPLSGSQETQYFGPGTRLLVL.

This clone has more than one count but fewer than ten. This rearrangement joins TRBV28 to TRBJ2-7; 14 bases agree with TRBD2. The germline V gene has CDR1 MDHEN and CDR2 SYDVKM. CDR3 length: 13 amino acids. J lost 3 bases, V lost 10 bases, and 2 bases had no gene match. CDR3 region: CATGTSGSYEQYF. The DNA for the CDR3 is TGTGCCACCGGGACTAGCGGGAGCTACGAGCAGTACTTC.

The CDR3 DNA sequence: TGTGCCAGCAGCTTGGGGTTTCGCGATACGCAGTATTTT. Amino acids: CASSLGFRDTQYF. V is TRBV7-2 and J is TRBJ2-3; D is undetermined. The CDR3 runs 13 residues. CDR1 SGHTA and CDR2 FQGNSA come from the germline V gene. Between the trimmed V and J ends, which lost 3 bases and 6 bases, there was a span of 10 bases.

The chain combines TRBV19 with TRBJ1-1, with TRBD1 matching 8 bases. Germline V gene sequence: CDR1 LNHDA, CDR2 SQIVND (reference sequence). The CDR3 contains 16 residues. The V gene end was trimmed by 5 bases and the J gene end by 4 bases; junction bases not matched to a gene: 12. Written as DNA, the CDR3 is TGTGCCAGTAGTCCTCGGGCAGGGGGCCCCCTCACTGAAGCTTTCTTT. Protein: CASSPRAGGPLTEAFF.